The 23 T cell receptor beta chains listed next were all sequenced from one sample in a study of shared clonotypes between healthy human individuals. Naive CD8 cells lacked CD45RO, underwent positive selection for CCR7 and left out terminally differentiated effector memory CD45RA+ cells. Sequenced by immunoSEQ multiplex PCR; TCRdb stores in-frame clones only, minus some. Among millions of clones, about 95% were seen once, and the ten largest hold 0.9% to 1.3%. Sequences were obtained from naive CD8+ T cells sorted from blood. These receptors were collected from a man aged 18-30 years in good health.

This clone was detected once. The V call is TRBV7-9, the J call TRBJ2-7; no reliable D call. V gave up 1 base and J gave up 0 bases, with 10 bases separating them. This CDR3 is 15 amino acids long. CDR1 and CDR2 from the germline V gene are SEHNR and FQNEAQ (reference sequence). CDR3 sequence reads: CASSLGVSSSYEQYF. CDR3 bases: TGTGCCAGCAGCTTAGGGGTATCGAGCTCCTACGAGCAGTACTTC.

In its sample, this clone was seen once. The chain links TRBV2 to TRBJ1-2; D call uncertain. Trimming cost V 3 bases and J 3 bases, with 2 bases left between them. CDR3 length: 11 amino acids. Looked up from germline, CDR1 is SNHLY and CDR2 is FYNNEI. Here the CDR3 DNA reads TGTGCCAGCAGTGATTACTATGGCTACACCTTC. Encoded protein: CASSDYYGYTF.

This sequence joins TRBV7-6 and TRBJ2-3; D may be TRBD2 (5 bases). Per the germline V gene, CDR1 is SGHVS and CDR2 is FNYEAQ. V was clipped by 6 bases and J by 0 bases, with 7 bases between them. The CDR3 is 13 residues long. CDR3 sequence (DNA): TGTGCCAGCAGTCGGACTAGCACAGATACGCAGTATTTT. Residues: CASSRTSTDTQYF. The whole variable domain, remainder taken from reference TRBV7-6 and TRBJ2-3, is GAGVSQSPRYKVTKRGQDVALRCDPISGHVSLYWYRQALGQGPEFLTYFNYEAQQDKSGLPNDRFSAERPEGSISTLTIQRTEQRDSAMYRCASSRTSTDTQYFGPGTRLTVL.

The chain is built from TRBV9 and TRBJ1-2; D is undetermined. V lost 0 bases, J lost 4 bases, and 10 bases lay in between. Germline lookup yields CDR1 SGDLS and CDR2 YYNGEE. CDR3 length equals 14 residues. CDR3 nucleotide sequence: TGTGCCAGCAGCGTAGGGGTATACGGCTATGGCTACACCTTC. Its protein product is CASSVGVYGYGYTF.

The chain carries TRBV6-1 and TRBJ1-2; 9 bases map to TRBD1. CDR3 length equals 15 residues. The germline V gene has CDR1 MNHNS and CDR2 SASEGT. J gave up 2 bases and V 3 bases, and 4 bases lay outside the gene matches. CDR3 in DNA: TGTGCCAGCAGTGATATGGGACAGGGCAACTATGGCTACACCTTC. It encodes CASSDMGQGNYGYTF.

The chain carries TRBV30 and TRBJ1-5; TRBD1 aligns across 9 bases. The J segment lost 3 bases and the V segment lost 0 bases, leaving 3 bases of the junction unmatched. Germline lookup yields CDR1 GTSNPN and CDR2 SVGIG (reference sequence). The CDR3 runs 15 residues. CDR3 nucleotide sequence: TGTGCCTGGAGTGTACAGGGGGCCCACAATCAGCCCCAGCATTTT. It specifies CAWSVQGAHNQPQHF. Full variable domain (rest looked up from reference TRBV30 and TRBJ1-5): SQTIHQWPATLVQPVGSPLSLECTVEGTSNPNLYWYRQAAGRGLQLLFYSVGIGQISSEVPQNLSASRPQDRQFILSSKKLLLSDSGFYLCAWSVQGAHNQPQHFGDGTRLSIL.

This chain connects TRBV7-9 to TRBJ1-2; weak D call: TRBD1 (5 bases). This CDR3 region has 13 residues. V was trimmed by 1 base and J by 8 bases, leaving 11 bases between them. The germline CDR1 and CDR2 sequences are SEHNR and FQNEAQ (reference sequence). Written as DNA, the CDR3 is TGTGCCAGCAGCTTAGTGGGGGACCCGGGCTACACCTTC. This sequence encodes CASSLVGDPGYTF.

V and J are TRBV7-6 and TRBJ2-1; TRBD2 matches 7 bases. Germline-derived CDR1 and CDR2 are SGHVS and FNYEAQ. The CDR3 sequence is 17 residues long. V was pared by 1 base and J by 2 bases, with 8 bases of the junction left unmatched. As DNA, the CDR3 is TGTGCCAGCAGCTTAGTCAGGGCGGGAGCTACCTACAATGAGCAGTTCTTC. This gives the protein CASSLVRAGATYNEQFF.

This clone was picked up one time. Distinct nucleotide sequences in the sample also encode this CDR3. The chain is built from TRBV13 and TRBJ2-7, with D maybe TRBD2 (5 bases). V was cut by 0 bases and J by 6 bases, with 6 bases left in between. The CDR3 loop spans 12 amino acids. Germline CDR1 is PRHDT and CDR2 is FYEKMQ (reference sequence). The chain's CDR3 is CASSLGGGEQYF. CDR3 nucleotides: TGTGCCAGCAGCTTAGGAGGAGGCGAGCAGTACTTC.

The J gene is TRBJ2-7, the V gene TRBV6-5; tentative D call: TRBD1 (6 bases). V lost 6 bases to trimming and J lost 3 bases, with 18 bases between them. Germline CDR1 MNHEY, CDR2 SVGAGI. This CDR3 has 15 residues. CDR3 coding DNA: TGTGCCAGCAGAACTACCGGGACAAGGCGCTACGAGCAGTACTTC. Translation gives CASRTTGTRRYEQYF.

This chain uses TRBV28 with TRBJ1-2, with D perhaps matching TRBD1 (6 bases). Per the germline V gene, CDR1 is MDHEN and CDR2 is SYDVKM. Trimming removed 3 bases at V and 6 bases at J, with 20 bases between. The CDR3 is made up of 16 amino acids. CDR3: CASSFSGTLRGDGYTF. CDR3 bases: TGTGCCAGCAGTTTTTCGGGAACCCTAAGGGGGGATGGCTACACCTTC.

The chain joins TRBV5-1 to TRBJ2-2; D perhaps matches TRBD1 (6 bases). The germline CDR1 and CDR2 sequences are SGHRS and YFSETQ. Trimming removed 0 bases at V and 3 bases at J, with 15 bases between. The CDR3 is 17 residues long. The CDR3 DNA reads TGCGCCAGCAGCTTGGACGACTTACAGGGATACACCGGGGAGCTGTTTTTT. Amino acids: CASSLDDLQGYTGELFF.

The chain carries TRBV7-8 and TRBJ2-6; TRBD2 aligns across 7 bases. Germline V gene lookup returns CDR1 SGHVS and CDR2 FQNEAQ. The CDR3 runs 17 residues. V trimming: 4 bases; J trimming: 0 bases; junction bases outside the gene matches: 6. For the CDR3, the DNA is TGTGCCAGCAGCTCCCCAGGGAGGGGCTCTGGGGCCAACGTCCTGACTTTC. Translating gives CASSSPGRGSGANVLTF.

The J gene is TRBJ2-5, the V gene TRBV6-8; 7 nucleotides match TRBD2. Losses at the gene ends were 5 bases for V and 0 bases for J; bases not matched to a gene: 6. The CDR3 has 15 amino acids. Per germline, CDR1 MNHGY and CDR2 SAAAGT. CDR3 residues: CASSPGTIHQETQYF. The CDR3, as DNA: TGTGCCAGCAGTCCTGGGACTATACACCAAGAGACCCAGTACTTC.

CDR3 sequence (DNA): TGTGCCAGCAGCCTAGTACAGGGGGCTGTCGGGGAGCTGTTTTTT. It codes for CASSLVQGAVGELFF. The chain has TRBV5-4 and TRBJ2-2, with TRBD1 matching 9 bases. The germline gives CDR1 SGHNT, CDR2 YYREEE (reference sequence). The CDR3 extends over 15 amino acids. V was pared by 4 bases and J by 7 bases, with 8 bases of the junction left unmatched.

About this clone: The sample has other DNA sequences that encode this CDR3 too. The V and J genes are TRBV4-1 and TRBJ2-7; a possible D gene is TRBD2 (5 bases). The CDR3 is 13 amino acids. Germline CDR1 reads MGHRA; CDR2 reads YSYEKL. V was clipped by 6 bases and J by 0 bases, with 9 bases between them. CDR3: CASSHRDSYEQYF. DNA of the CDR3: TGCGCCAGCAGTCACCGGGACTCCTACGAGCAGTACTTC.

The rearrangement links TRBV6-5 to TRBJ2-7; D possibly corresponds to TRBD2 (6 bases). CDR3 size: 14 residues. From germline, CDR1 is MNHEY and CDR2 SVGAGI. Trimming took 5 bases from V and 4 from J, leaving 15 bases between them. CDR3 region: CASSTIPGVYEQYF. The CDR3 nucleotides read TGTGCCAGCAGTACCATCCCGGGAGTTTACGAGCAGTACTTC.

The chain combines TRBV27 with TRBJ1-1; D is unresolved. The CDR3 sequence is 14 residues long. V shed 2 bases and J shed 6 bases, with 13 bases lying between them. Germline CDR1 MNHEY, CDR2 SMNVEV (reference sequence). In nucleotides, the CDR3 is TGTGCCAGCAGTTTAGCCCCCGATAACGCTGAAGCTTTCTTT. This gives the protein CASSLAPDNAEAFF.

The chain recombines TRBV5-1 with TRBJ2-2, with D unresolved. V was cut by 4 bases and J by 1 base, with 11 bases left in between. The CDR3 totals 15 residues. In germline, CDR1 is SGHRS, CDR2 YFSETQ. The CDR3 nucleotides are TGCGCCAGCAGCCTCGGGTTAGGGAACACCGGGGAGCTGTTTTTT. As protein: CASSLGLGNTGELFF.

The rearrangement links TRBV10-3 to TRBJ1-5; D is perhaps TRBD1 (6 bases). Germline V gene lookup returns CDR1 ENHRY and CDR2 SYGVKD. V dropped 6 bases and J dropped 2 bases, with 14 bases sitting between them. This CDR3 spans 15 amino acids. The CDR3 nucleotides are TGTGCCATCAGCGAACAGGGCTGGGGCAATCAGCCCCAGCATTTT. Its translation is CAISEQGWGNQPQHF.

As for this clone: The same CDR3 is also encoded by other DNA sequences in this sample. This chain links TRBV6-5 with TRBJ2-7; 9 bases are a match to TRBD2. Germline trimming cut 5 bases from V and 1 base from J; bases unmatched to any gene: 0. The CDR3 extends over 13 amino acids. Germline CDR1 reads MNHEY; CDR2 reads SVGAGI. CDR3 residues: CASSSGGSYEQYF. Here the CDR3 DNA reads TGTGCCAGCAGTAGCGGGGGGTCCTACGAGCAGTACTTC.

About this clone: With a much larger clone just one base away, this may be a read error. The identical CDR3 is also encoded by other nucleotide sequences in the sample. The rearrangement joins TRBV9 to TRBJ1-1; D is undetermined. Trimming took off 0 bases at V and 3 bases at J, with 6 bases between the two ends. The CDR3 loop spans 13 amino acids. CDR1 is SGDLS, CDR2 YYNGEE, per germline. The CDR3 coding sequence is TGTGCCAGCAGCGTAGGTGGAGACACTGAAGCTTTCTTT. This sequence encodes CASSVGGDTEAFF.

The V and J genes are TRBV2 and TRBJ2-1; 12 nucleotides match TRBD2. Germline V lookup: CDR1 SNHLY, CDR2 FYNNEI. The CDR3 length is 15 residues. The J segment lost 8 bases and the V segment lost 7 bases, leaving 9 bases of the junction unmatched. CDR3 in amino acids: CASTTSGSIGYEQFF. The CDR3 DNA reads TGTGCCAGCACGACTAGCGGGAGTATCGGCTATGAGCAGTTCTTC.